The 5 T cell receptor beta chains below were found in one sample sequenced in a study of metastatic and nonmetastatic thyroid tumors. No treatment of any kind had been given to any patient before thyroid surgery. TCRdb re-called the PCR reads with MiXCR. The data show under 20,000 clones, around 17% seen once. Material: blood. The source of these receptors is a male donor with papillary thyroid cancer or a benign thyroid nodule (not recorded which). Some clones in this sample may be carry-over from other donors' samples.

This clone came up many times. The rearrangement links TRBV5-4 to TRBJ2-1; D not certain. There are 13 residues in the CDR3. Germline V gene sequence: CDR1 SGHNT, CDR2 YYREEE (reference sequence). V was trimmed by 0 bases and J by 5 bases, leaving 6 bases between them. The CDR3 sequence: CASSLVVDNEQFF. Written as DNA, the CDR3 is TGTGCCAGCAGCTTGGTGGTAGACAATGAGCAGTTCTTC.

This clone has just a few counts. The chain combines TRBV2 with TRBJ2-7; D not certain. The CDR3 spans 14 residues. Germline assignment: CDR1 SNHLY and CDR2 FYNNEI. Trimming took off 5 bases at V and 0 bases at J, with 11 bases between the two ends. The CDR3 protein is CASSYPWYSYEQYF. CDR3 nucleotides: TGTGCCAGCAGTTACCCATGGTACTCCTACGAGCAGTACTTC.

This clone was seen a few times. CDR3 residues: CASSPQGLSSYNEQFF. CDR3 DNA sequence: TGTGCCAGCAGTCCCCAAGGGCTAAGCTCCTACAATGAGCAGTTCTTC. The chain combines TRBV27 with TRBJ2-1; D is undetermined. CDR3 length: 16 residues. V was clipped by 5 bases and J by 0 bases, with 14 bases between them. Germline values: CDR1 MNHEY, CDR2 SMNVEV (reference sequence).

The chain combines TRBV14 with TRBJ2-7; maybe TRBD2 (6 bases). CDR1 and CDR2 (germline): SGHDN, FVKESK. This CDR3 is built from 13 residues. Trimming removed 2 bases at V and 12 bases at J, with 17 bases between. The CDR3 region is CASSQWTGADMYF. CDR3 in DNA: TGTGCCAGCAGCCAATGGACGGGAGCAGATATGTACTTC.

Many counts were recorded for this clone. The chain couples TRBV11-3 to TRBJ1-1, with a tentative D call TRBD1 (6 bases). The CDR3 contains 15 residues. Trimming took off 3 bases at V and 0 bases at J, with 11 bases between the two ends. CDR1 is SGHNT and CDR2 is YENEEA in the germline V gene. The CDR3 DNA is TGTGCCAGCAGCTTCCCGACAGGAATGAACACTGAAGCTTTCTTT. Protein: CASSFPTGMNTEAFF.